Each of the 11 T cell receptor beta chains below was sequenced from the same sample in a study of T cells after yellow fever vaccination. TCRdb reprocessed the 5' RACE reads with MiXCR, giving one entry per CDR3 protein. The data contain about 260,000 distinct CDR3 sequences, under 15% of them seen just once; the ten biggest clones take up roughly 0.5%. This material consisted of CD4+ T cells sorted from PBMCs, taken 45 days after the yellow fever booster vaccination. The source is a young man who received the YFV17D yellow fever vaccine.

This clonotype was seen a few times. V gene TRBV7-2 combines with J gene TRBJ2-1, with a tentative D call TRBD2 (6 bases). The CDR3 is 17 residues long. V was cut by 4 bases and J by 7 bases, with 23 bases left in between. The germline CDR1 and CDR2 sequences are SGHTA and FQGNSA. The CDR3 reads CASSSNTSPLWGNEQFF. CDR3 sequence (DNA): TGTGCCAGCAGCTCCAACACTAGCCCATTGTGGGGAAATGAGCAGTTCTTC.

The genes are TRBV4-3 and TRBJ2-5; the D gene is possibly TRBD2 (6 bases). V was trimmed by 4 bases and J by 5 bases, leaving 17 bases between them. The CDR3 runs to 15 residues. Germline V gene sequence: CDR1 LGHNA, CDR2 YSLEER. CDR3 in DNA: TGCGCCAGCAGCCCCCTACTAGGGAGCGGGGAGACCCAGTACTTC. This gives the protein CASSPLLGSGETQYF.

The genes are TRBV10-3 and TRBJ2-7, with 11 positions matching TRBD1. The CDR3 is 13 amino acids. Germline assignment: CDR1 ENHRY and CDR2 SYGVKD. Unmatched junction bases numbered 4, after V lost 5 bases and J lost 7 bases. The CDR3, as DNA: TGTGCCATCAGTATGGACAGGGGGCAAGAGCAGTACTTC. Protein sequence: CAISMDRGQEQYF.

This clonotype has just a few counts. CDR3 amino acids: CASSLTSASGAGGYTF. The CDR3 DNA sequence: TGTGCCAGCAGCTTGACAAGCGCCAGCGGGGCAGGGGGCTACACCTTC. This chain joins TRBV7-2 and TRBJ1-2, with D possibly matching TRBD1 (5 bases). CDR1 is SGHTA and CDR2 is FQGNSA in the germline V gene. Trimming pared 3 bases from V and 8 bases from J, leaving 22 bases between. This CDR3 spans 16 amino acids.

This chain connects TRBV11-3 to TRBJ2-7, with 8 bases fitting TRBD2. Germline V gene lookup returns CDR1 SGHNT and CDR2 YENEEA. The V segment lost 1 base and the J segment 3 bases; nucleotides outside the gene matches: 11. The CDR3 contains 17 residues. Written as DNA, the CDR3 is TGTGCCAGCAGCTTAGTTGGAGAAGCGGGAGAACTCTACGAGCAGTACTTC. Its translation: CASSLVGEAGELYEQYF.

A few counts support this clonotype. The J gene is TRBJ2-5, the V gene TRBV5-1; 9 bases line up with TRBD1. The CDR3 has 16 residues. The ends lost 3 bases at V and 0 bases at J; junction bases unmatched: 6. From germline, CDR1 is SGHRS and CDR2 YFSETQ. Here the CDR3 reads CASSWGTGQDQETQYF. Here the CDR3 DNA reads TGCGCCAGCAGCTGGGGGACAGGGCAGGACCAAGAGACCCAGTACTTC. Drawing the rest from reference TRBV5-1 and TRBJ2-5, the complete variable domain is KAGVTQTPRYLIKTRGQQVTLSCSPISGHRSVSWYQQTPGQGLQFLFEYFSETQRNKGNFPGRFSGRQFSNSRSEMNVSTLELGDSALYLCASSWGTGQDQETQYFGPGTRLLVL.

This clonotype was detected only a few times. V usage is TRBV20-1 and J usage is TRBJ2-7; a weak D match, TRBD2 (5 bases). The germline V gene encodes CDR1 DFQATT and CDR2 SNEGSKA (reference sequence). The V and J ends lost 0 bases and 2 bases respectively, with 11 bases between them. CDR3 size: 14 residues. In DNA form, the CDR3 reads TGCAGTGCTAGAGAGCCACTAGTCCCCTACGAGCAGTACTTC. Protein: CSAREPLVPYEQYF.

In this sample, this clonotype turned up many times. J is TRBJ2-2 and V is TRBV29-1; TRBD2 matches 7 bases. CDR1 is SQVTM, CDR2 ANQGSEA, per germline. The CDR3 loop spans 12 amino acids. V lost 7 bases to trimming and J lost 1 base; unmatched junction nucleotides: 0. The CDR3 bases are TGCAGCGCGGGAGGGAACACCGGGGAGCTGTTTTTT. Protein sequence: CSAGGNTGELFF.

The chain recombines TRBV2 with TRBJ2-1; D might be TRBD1 (5 bases). The V gene lost 10 bases and the J gene lost 0 bases, with 13 bases spanning the gap. In germline, CDR1 is SNHLY, CDR2 FYNNEI. This CDR3 has 14 residues. The CDR3 spells CATRQGGSYNEQFF. In DNA, the CDR3 is TGTGCCACCCGGCAGGGTGGCTCCTACAATGAGCAGTTCTTC.

This rearrangement joins TRBV19 to TRBJ2-1; D might be TRBD2 (5 bases). Per germline, CDR1 LNHDA and CDR2 SQIVND (reference sequence). Trimming took off 2 bases at V and 6 bases at J, with 17 bases between the two ends. The CDR3 spans 16 residues. The CDR3 here is CASSILKGLAGNEQFF. The CDR3 region has the DNA TGTGCCAGTAGTATACTCAAGGGCCTAGCAGGCAATGAGCAGTTCTTC.

The chain joins TRBV15 to TRBJ2-6, with a possible D match to TRBD2 (6 bases). Germline V CDR1 and CDR2: LNHNV, YYDKDF (reference sequence). The V end lost 10 bases, the J end lost 3 bases, and 13 bases lay between the germline ends. This CDR3 spans 14 amino acids. The CDR3 here is CARKGRRGANVLTF. The CDR3 DNA is TGTGCCAGGAAGGGGAGGCGTGGGGCCAACGTCCTGACTTTC.